This T cell receptor (beta chain) was sequenced for a study of blood T cell repertoires in COVID-19. On the study more broadly: The study drew acute and convalescent COVID-19 samples from the United States, Italy and Spain.

This clone was counted once. TCRdb's copy holds only in-frame clones and misses some; the assay was immunoSEQ multiplex PCR. The table shows about 260,000 clones, with about nine tenths occurring only once. The sample was peripheral blood. The receptor was derived from a woman aged 25-40 years with COVID-19, enrolled during active disease.

CDR3 amino acids: CASSVLAGGSYNEQFF. CDR3 sequence (DNA): TGTGCCAGCAGCGTATTAGCGGGAGGGTCCTACAATGAGCAGTTCTTC. The chain has TRBV9 and TRBJ2-1, with 11 bases that match TRBD2. Trimming took 1 base from V and 1 from J; bases not matched to a gene: 1. The CDR3 spans 16 residues. The germline gives CDR1 SGDLS, CDR2 YYNGEE. Supplemented by reference TRBV9 and TRBJ2-1, the full variable domain reads DSGVTQTPKHLITATGQRVTLRCSPRSGDLSVYWYQQSLDQGLQFLIQYYNGEERAKGNILERFSAQQFPDLHSELNLSSLELGDSALYFCASSVLAGGSYNEQFFGPGTRLTVL.